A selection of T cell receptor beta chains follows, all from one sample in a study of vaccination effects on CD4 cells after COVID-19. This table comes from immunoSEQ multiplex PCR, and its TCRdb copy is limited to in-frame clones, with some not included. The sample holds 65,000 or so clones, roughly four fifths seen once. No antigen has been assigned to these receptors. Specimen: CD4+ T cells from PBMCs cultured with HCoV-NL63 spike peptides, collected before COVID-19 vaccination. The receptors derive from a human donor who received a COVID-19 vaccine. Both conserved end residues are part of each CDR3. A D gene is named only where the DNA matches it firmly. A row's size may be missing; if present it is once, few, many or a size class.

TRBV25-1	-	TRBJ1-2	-	CASSPGAGGYTF	TGTGCCAGCAGCCCGGGCGCGGGAGGCTACACCTTC
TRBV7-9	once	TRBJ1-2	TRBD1	CASSFTGVANYGYTF	TGTGCCAGCAGCTTTACAGGGGTTGCTAACTATGGCTACACCTTC
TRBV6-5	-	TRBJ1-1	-	CASTALGLMNTEAFF	TGTGCCAGCACTGCCTTGGGACTCATGAACACTGAAGCTTTCTTT
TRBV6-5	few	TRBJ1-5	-	CASSPDRSNQPQHF	TGTGCCAGCAGTCCCGACAGGAGCAATCAGCCCCAGCATTTT
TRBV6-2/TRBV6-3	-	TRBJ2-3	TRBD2	CASSYSGSGDTDTQYF	TGTGCCAGCAGTTACTCTGGTAGCGGGGACACAGATACGCAGTATTTT
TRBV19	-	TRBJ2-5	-	CASSIGGAGETQYF	TGTGCCAGTAGTATTGGGGGGGCTGGGGAGACCCAGTACTTC
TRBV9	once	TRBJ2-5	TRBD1	CASSATGSAKTQYF	TGTGCCAGCAGCGCGACAGGGTCGGCAAAGACCCAGTACTTC
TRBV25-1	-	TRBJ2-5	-	CASSAVQETQYF	TGTGCCAGCAGTGCGGTTCAAGAGACCCAGTACTTC
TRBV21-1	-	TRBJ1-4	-	CASPLRVREKLFF	TGTGCCAGTCCTCTTCGGGTCCGGGAAAAACTGTTTTTT
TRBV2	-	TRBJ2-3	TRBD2	CASSQRTSFTDTQYF	TGTGCCAGCAGTCAAAGGACTAGCTTTACAGATACGCAGTATTTT
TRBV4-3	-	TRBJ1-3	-	CASSQQNSGNTIYF	TGCGCCAGCAGCCAGCAGAACTCTGGAAACACCATATATTTT
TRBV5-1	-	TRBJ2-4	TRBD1	CASSWTGYAAKNIQYF	TGCGCCAGCAGCTGGACAGGATATGCCGCCAAAAACATTCAGTACTTC
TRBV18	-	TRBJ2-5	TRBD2	CASSPGLGTETQYF	TGTGCCAGCTCACCAGGACTAGGGACGGAGACCCAGTACTTC
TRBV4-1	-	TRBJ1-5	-	CASSQALSNQPQHF	TGCGCCAGCAGCCAAGCTCTTAGCAATCAGCCCCAGCATTTT
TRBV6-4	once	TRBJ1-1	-	CASSDLPTGGMNTEAFF	TGTGCCAGCAGTGATTTGCCTACAGGTGGGATGAACACTGAAGCTTTCTTT
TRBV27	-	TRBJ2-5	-	CASSVGRNQETQYF	TGTGCCAGCAGCGTCGGACGGAACCAAGAGACCCAGTACTTC
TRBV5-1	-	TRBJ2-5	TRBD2	CASSLGLAAVETQYF	TGCGCCAGCAGCTTGGGACTAGCTGCAGTTGAGACCCAGTACTTC
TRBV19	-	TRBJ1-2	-	CASSIIQGGAYGYTF	TGTGCCAGTAGTATTATCCAGGGAGGCGCCTATGGCTACACCTTC